The entry that follows covers one T cell receptor beta chain sequence. The data originate from a study of Ad26.COV2.S vaccination and SARS-CoV-2 variants. Study-wide background: Donor participated within the Ad26.COV2.S arm of the COV1001 trial. Ad26.COV2.S shots went into the muscle once or twice, 56 days apart.

Produced via immunoSEQ multiplex PCR; TCRdb's table is partial and in-frame only. The table lists around 300,000 clones, 85% to 90% of them singletons. Germline CDR1 is GTSNPN and CDR2 is SVGIG (reference sequence). CDR3 length equals 12 residues. V was trimmed by 5 bases and J by 11 bases, leaving 18 bases between them. Indicated treatment: some 20 received Ad26.COV2.S at low or high dose, single or two shots; five or six received placebo; per-sample allocation not given. Day 63 following the first vaccine or placebo injection was when the samples were taken. V and J are TRBV30 and TRBJ1-1; D not resolved. The source is a person aged 18-65 years who received the Ad26.COV2.S COVID-19 vaccine or a placebo. Here the sequenced sample was peripheral blood, taken in a trial of Ad26.COV2.S vaccine versus placebo. The CDR3: CAWATPVGSAFF. The CDR3 nucleotides are TGTGCCTGGGCTACCCCGGTCGGATCGGCTTTCTTT. The full variable domain, its missing parts supplied by reference TRBV30 and TRBJ1-1, is SQTIHQWPATLVQPVGSPLSLECTVEGTSNPNLYWYRQAAGRGLQLLFYSVGIGQISSEVPQNLSASRPQDRQFILSSKKLLLSDSGFYLCAWATPVGSAFFGQGTRLTVV.